These T cell receptor beta chains were read from a single sample in a study of blood T cell repertoires in COVID-19. Sequencing was performed with immunoSEQ multiplex PCR; in TCRdb, only in-frame clones are kept and a portion is missing. The sample holds roughly 120,000 clones, roughly 90% seen once. Sequencing was performed on peripheral blood. The receptors were gathered from a man aged 60 to 69 with COVID-19, enrolled during active disease. Both conserved end residues are part of each CDR3. A D gene is named only where the DNA matches it firmly. Size is omitted from some rows. Given values are once, few, many or a class for expanded clones.

>15|TRBJ2-7|once|.|TRBV5-1
CASSLGQGGFYEQYF
TGCGCCAGCAGCCTGGGACAAGGTGGGTTCTACGAGCAGTACTTC
>13|TRBJ2-7|.|TRBD1|TRBV29-1
CSIGQGSSYEQYF
TGCAGCATAGGACAGGGATCCTCCTACGAGCAGTACTTC
>14|TRBJ2-3|.|TRBD1|TRBV27
CASTPRGLPDTQYF
TGTGCCAGCACCCCTAGGGGGCTCCCAGATACGCAGTATTTT
>13|TRBJ2-5|.|.|TRBV7-3
CASSLETSETQYF
TGTGCCAGCAGCTTGGAGACCTCGGAGACCCAGTACTTC
>15|TRBJ2-7|.|.|TRBV4-3
CASSQAPSYLDEQYF
TGCGCCAGCAGCCAAGCCCCCTCCTACCTGGACGAGCAGTACTTC
>17|TRBJ2-7|.|.|TRBV9
CASSVAGGSGSSYEQYF
TGTGCCAGCAGCGTAGCAGGGGGGAGCGGGAGCTCCTACGAGCAGTACTTC
>15|TRBJ2-2|.|TRBD2|TRBV5-5
CASSGPSGYTGELFF
TGTGCCAGCAGCGGACCTAGCGGGTACACCGGGGAGCTGTTTTTT
>15|TRBJ2-1|.|TRBD1|TRBV24-1
CATSDPGTGIREQFF
TGTGCCACCAGTGATCCGGGGACAGGGATACGCGAGCAGTTCTTC
>14|TRBJ1-2|.|.|TRBV5-4
CASSPENYRDGYTF
TGTGCCAGCAGCCCCGAGAACTACAGGGACGGCTACACCTTC
>12|TRBJ2-5|.|.|TRBV14
CASSPQGQTQYF
TGTGCCAGCAGCCCTCAGGGGCAGACCCAGTACTTC
>14|TRBJ2-1|.|TRBD1|TRBV2
CASSRKTGVNEQFF
TGTGCCAGCAGTCGAAAGACAGGGGTCAATGAGCAGTTCTTC
>15|TRBJ1-5|.|TRBD1|TRBV15
CATSNWGTGNQPQHF
TGTGCCACCAGCAACTGGGGGACAGGCAATCAGCCCCAGCATTTT
>12|TRBJ2-7|few|.|TRBV2
CASGTLNYEQYF
TGTGCCAGCGGGACATTGAACTACGAGCAGTACTTC
>19|TRBJ1-2|.|.|TRBV1
CTSSQDPVGQDFPNYGYTF
TGCACCAGCAGCCAAGATCCTGTGGGACAGGATTTTCCTAACTATGGCTACACCTTC
>15|TRBJ2-3|.|.|TRBV5-4
CASSSESPGADTQYF
TGTGCCAGCAGCTCGGAATCCCCCGGAGCGGATACGCAGTATTTT
>16|TRBJ1-3|.|.|TRBV5-1
CASSLGYGITGNTIYF
TGCGCCAGCAGCCTGGGTTATGGCATTACTGGAAACACCATATATTTT
>14|TRBJ2-3|.|TRBD2|TRBV11-3
CASSLAGEGDTQYF
TGTGCCAGCAGCTTGGCGGGAGAGGGAGATACGCAGTATTTT
>17|TRBJ2-1|.|.|TRBV9
CASSVEIRFLAGDEQFF
TGTGCCAGCAGCGTAGAGATAAGGTTTCTAGCAGGCGATGAGCAGTTCTTC
>12|TRBJ2-7|.|.|TRBV10-3
CAIGADSYEQYF
TGTGCCATCGGGGCGGACTCCTACGAGCAGTACTTC
>15|TRBJ2-7|.|TRBD1|TRBV5-1
CASSLGGTGSYEQYF
TGCGCCAGCAGCTTGGGAGGGACAGGGTCGTACGAGCAGTACTTC
>14|TRBJ1-5|.|TRBD1|TRBV5-1
CASSEGTGDQPQHF
TGCGCCAGCAGCGAGGGGACAGGGGATCAGCCCCAGCATTTT
>13|TRBJ2-5|.|.|TRBV10-3
CAISGSGGETQYF
TGTGCCATCAGTGGTTCAGGGGGGGAGACCCAGTACTTC
>17|TRBJ2-1|once|.|TRBV19
CASSASAAESSYNEQFF
TGTGCCAGTAGCGCATCTGCGGCGGAGAGCTCCTACAATGAGCAGTTCTTC
>15|TRBJ2-3|once|TRBD1|TRBV2
CASSEAGQGGDTQYF
TGTGCCAGCAGTGAAGCGGGACAGGGGGGAGATACGCAGTATTTT
>11|TRBJ1-2|.|.|TRBV6-1
CASSETGGYTF
TGTGCCAGCAGTGAGACGGGAGGCTACACCTTC
>13|TRBJ1-5|once|.|TRBV29-1
CSVAGQSNQPQHF
TGCAGCGTTGCTGGGCAGTCCAATCAGCCCCAGCATTTT
>14|TRBJ2-7|.|.|TRBV30
CAWSATGFQYEQYF
TGTGCCTGGAGTGCAACAGGGTTTCAGTACGAGCAGTACTTC
>16|TRBJ2-3|.|.|TRBV4-1
CASSQDPQRNTDTQYF
TGCGCCAGCAGCCAAGATCCCCAGCGGAACACAGATACGCAGTATTTT
>15|TRBJ1-2|.|.|TRBV6-5
CASSYSGGTNYGYTF
TGTGCCAGCAGTTACTCCGGGGGGACTAACTATGGCTACACCTTC
>15|TRBJ2-3|once|.|TRBV30
CAWSVLGRVTDTQYF
TGTGCCTGGAGTGTGCTGGGCAGGGTCACAGATACGCAGTATTTT
>19|TRBJ1-6|.|.|TRBV4-3
CASSQTPGGRRAHNSPLHF
TGCGCCAGCAGCCAAACCCCGGGGGGTCGGAGGGCCCATAATTCACCCCTCCACTTT
>15|TRBJ2-3|few|TRBD2|TRBV19
CASSIGLAGVGTQYF
TGTGCCAGTAGTATTGGACTAGCCGGCGTTGGTACGCAGTATTTT
>15|TRBJ2-7|.|.|TRBV9
CASSVGWRSGYEQYF
TGTGCCAGCAGCGTAGGATGGAGGTCAGGCTACGAGCAGTACTTC
>13|TRBJ2-7|.|.|TRBV5-1
CASSLVSSYEQYF
TGCGCCAGCAGCTTGGTTTCTTCCTACGAGCAGTACTTC
>16|TRBJ1-3|.|.|TRBV5-4
CASSSSTGLSGNTIYF
TGTGCCAGCAGCTCCTCGACAGGCCTCTCTGGAAACACCATATATTTT
>14|TRBJ2-2|.|.|TRBV30
CAWSKWGQTGELFF
TGTGCCTGGAGTAAGTGGGGGCAAACCGGGGAGCTGTTTTTT
>13|TRBJ1-2|.|.|TRBV6-5
CASSIGEGYGYTF
TGTGCCAGCAGTATAGGGGAAGGGTATGGCTACACCTTC
>13|TRBJ2-1|.|.|TRBV6-5
CAQPGHPYNEQFF
TGTGCTCAACCGGGACACCCATACAATGAGCAGTTCTTC
>17|TRBJ2-5|.|TRBD2|TRBV19
CASSIEASGRPQETQYF
TGTGCCAGTAGTATAGAGGCTAGCGGGAGGCCCCAAGAGACCCAGTACTTC
>14|TRBJ1-5|.|TRBD1|TRBV6-6
CASSHRDRNQPQHF
TGTGCCAGCAGTCACCGGGACAGGAATCAGCCCCAGCATTTT
>15|TRBJ2-2|once|.|TRBV5-1
CASSHNRGNTGELFF
TGCGCCAGCAGTCATAATAGGGGAAACACCGGGGAGCTGTTTTTT